The 8 T cell receptor beta chains presented below share a single source sample, sequenced in a study of blood T cell repertoires in COVID-19. Generated by immunoSEQ multiplex PCR, the TCRdb table keeps only in-frame clones and is missing some. Of 30,000 to 40,000 clones detected, 80% appear once; the ten largest clones hold about 15%. Source material: peripheral blood. The receptor set was obtained from a woman between 65 and 79 years old with acute or convalescent COVID-19.

This chain joins TRBV6-5 and TRBJ1-5; a weak D match, TRBD1 (6 bases). With 6 bases removed from V and 4 bases from J, the gap between germline ends came to 7 bases. Per germline, CDR1 MNHEY and CDR2 SVGAGI. The CDR3 is made up of 12 amino acids. DNA for the CDR3: TGTGCCAGCAGAGGGACAAATCAGCCCCAGCATTTT. Its protein product is CASRGTNQPQHF.

The J gene is TRBJ2-5, the V gene TRBV10-3; D might be TRBD2 (5 bases). This CDR3 is built from 13 residues. Germline lookup yields CDR1 ENHRY and CDR2 SYGVKD. Trimming stripped 0 bases from V and 7 bases from J, with 9 bases between. CDR3 in DNA: TGTGCCATCAGTGAGTCGGAGGAAGGGACCCAGTACTTC. This sequence encodes CAISESEEGTQYF.

This clone was detected a few times. This sequence joins TRBV4-2 and TRBJ2-2; TRBD1 aligns across 8 bases. Germline CDR1 LGHNA, CDR2 YNFKEQ. J gave up 14 bases and V 3 bases, and 8 bases lay outside the gene matches. This CDR3 has 13 amino acids. In nucleotides, the CDR3 is TGTGCCAGCAGCCACCCCGACGGACAGGGCCTGTTTTTT. Its protein product is CASSHPDGQGLFF.

J is TRBJ2-1 and V is TRBV10-3; 7 nucleotides agree with TRBD1. V lost 6 bases to trimming and J lost 15 bases; unmatched junction nucleotides: 20. The CDR3 is 15 residues long. CDR1 and CDR2 from the germline V gene are ENHRY and SYGVKD. This CDR3 is CAISERHPGRQGLFF. The CDR3 DNA sequence: TGTGCCATCAGCGAGCGCCACCCCGGAAGACAGGGTCTGTTCTTC.

This sequence joins TRBV6-5 and TRBJ2-5; D call uncertain. Germline values: CDR1 MNHEY, CDR2 SVGAGI. V lost 5 bases, J lost 4 bases, and 14 bases lay in between. CDR3 length: 14 residues. The CDR3 spells CASSQPRGIETQYF. The CDR3 DNA is TGTGCCAGCAGTCAACCCCGCGGTATAGAGACCCAGTACTTC.

The rearrangement joins TRBV6-1 to TRBJ2-7, with 9 nucleotides matching TRBD2. The CDR3 is 14 residues long. From germline, CDR1 is MNHNS and CDR2 SASEGT. The V segment lost 3 bases and the J segment 4 bases; nucleotides outside the gene matches: 4. The CDR3 spells CASSEVAGVYEQYF. As DNA, the CDR3 is TGTGCCAGCAGTGAGGTAGCGGGAGTTTACGAGCAGTACTTC.

This clone appeared a single time. The chain is built from TRBV5-1 and TRBJ2-2; 7 positions agree with TRBD1. V lost 4 bases and J lost 6; bases outside the gene matches: 3. Germline assignment: CDR1 SGHRS and CDR2 YFSETQ. The CDR3 consists of 13 residues. Here the CDR3 reads CASSPTGPGELFF. In DNA form, the CDR3 reads TGCGCCAGCAGCCCGACAGGGCCCGGGGAGCTGTTTTTT.

This chain connects TRBV27 to TRBJ2-3; a possible D gene is TRBD2 (5 bases). This CDR3 is built from 12 residues. V gave up 4 bases and J gave up 10 bases, with 12 bases separating them. Germline V gene sequence: CDR1 MNHEY, CDR2 SMNVEV (reference sequence). For the CDR3, the DNA is TGTGCCAGCAGTTCCCCTCTCGGGGCGCAGTATTTT. It codes for CASSSPLGAQYF.